This T cell receptor (beta chain) was observed in a study of blood T cells in healthy people across ages. Study conclusions and caveats: Researchers deemed the diversity estimates from one million T cells underestimates.

The use of a sample-barcoded 5' primer and a J-beta primer mix characterized a second PCR of about 7 to 12 cycles. TCRdb independently ran MiXCR on the 5' RACE reads; one entry per CDR3 protein. Found here are 790,000 or so distinct CDR3 sequences, roughly three fifths of them singletons; the top ten hold roughly 25%. This clonotype has only a few counts. Its antigen is as yet unknown. It was roughly 10 milliliters of peripheral blood that were drawn from each donor. The TCR originated in a man in his forties in good health. Sequencing used blood.

CDR3: CASSLRPRQETQYF. Written as DNA, the CDR3 is TGCGCCAGCAGCTTGCGGCCCCGTCAAGAGACCCAGTACTTC. This chain joins TRBV5-1 and TRBJ2-5; D gene ambiguous. The CDR3 loop spans 14 amino acids. The V end was cut by 1 base, the J end by 2 bases, with 9 bases between. Germline lookup yields CDR1 SGHRS and CDR2 YFSETQ.